This T cell receptor (beta chain) was identified during a study of T cell responses to AZD1222 COVID-19 vaccine. Study observations and caveats: White British people made up most donors, females outnumbered males, and clonal diversity was possibly underestimated.

Details on this clone: Its antigen remains unknown.

The method was immunoSEQ multiplex PCR; TCRdb's version includes in-frame clones alone and lacks a portion of them. The clone table shows about 140,000 clones, with the ten largest holding 2% to 2.5%. Germline V CDR1 and CDR2: SQVTM, ANQGSEA. The V end was cut by 7 bases, the J end by 3 bases, with 15 bases between. This CDR3 spans 13 amino acids. The TCR comes from an adult in good health. The rearrangement links TRBV29-1 to TRBJ2-5; D remains unclear. Material for sequencing was peripheral blood. CDR3 amino acids: CSARASKKETQYF. The CDR3 DNA is TGCAGCGCACGGGCCAGCAAAAAAGAGACCCAGTACTTC.